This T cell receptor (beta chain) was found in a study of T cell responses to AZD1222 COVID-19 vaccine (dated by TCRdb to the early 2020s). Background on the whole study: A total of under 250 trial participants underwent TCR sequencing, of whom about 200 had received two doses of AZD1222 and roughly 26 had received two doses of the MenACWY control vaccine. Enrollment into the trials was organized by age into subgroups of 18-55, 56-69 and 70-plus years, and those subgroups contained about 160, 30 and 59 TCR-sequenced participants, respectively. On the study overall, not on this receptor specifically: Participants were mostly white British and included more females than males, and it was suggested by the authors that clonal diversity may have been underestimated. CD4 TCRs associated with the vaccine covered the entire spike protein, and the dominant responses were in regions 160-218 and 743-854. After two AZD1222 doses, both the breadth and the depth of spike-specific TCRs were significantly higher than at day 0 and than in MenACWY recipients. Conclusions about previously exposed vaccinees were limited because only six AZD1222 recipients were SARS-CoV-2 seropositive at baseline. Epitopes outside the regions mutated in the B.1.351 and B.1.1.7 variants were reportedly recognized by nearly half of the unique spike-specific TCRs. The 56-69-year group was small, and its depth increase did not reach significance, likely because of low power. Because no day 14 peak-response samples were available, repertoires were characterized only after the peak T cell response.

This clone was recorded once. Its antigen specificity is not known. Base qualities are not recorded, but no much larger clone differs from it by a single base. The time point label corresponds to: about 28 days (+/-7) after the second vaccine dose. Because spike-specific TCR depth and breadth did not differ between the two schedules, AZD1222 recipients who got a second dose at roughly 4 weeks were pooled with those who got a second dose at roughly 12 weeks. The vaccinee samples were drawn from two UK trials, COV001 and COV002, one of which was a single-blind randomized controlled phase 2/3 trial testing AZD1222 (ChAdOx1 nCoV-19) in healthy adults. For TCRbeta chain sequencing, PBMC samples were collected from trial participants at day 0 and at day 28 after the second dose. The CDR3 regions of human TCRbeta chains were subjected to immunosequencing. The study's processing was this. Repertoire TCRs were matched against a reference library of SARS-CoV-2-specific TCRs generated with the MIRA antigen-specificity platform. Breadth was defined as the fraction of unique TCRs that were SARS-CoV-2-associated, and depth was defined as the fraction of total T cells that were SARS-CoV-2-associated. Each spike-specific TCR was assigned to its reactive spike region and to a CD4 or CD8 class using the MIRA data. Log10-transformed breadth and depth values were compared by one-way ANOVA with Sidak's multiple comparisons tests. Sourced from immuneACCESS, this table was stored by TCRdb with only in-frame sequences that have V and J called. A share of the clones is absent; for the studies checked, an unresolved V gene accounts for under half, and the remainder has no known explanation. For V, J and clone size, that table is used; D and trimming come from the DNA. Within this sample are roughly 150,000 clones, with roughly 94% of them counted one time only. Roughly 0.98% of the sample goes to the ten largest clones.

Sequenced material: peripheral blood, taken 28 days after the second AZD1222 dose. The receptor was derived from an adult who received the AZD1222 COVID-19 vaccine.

In nucleotides, the sequence is TGTGCCAGCAGTTATCGGGGGGCTGGGGAGACCCAGTACTTC. Translated, this gives CASSYRGAGETQYF. Recombination connected TRBV6-5 to TRBJ2-5; D gene: possibly TRBD2, on 7 matching bases. Between the V and J ends, shortened by 3 bases and 5 bases respectively, the junction contains 13 bases. Inclusive of the bounding cysteine and phenylalanine, the CDR3 is 14 residues long. The retained sequence is limited to the CDR3, 42 bases, with the frame set at the first base. Taken from the germline V gene, the CDR1 and CDR2 loops are MNHEY and SVGAGI.